The subject of this entry is one T cell receptor beta chain. No cognate antigen has been identified for it. Base qualities are not at hand, and no much larger clone is one base apart. The CDR3 runs 17 residues from the cysteine to the phenylalanine. The sequence is cut down to CDR3 DNA, 51 bases in frame from base 1. V and J are truncated by 4 bases and 1 base respectively, leaving an intervening sequence of 18 bases. CDR1 and CDR2 are drawn from the germline V gene: SNHLY, FYNNEI. This sample is drawn from a study of T cell changes during pregnancy in multiple sclerosis (dated 2019 in TCRdb). Looking at the study overall: Changes in the T cell repertoire over the course of pregnancy were examined in this study in women with multiple sclerosis.

The method behind the library was the immunoSEQ multiplex PCR assay. Imported from immuneACCESS, the table was reduced by TCRdb to in-frame sequences with V and J called. These copies leave out some clones; in studies compared against another copy, an unresolved V gene accounts for under half, and the cause of the remainder is not known. This sample lists 40,000 to 60,000 clones; approximately 92% were detected once. Just under 1% of the sample lies in the top ten. The TCR was taken from a female donor with multiple sclerosis, enrolled in a pregnancy study. The rearranged segments are TRBV2 and TRBJ2-3, with the D gene not clear enough to name. The input for sequencing was peripheral blood, taken after pregnancy. The CDR3 protein sequence reads: CASSGHFLQPGTDTQYF. The DNA reads TGTGCCAGCAGTGGCCATTTTTTACAGCCTGGCACAGATACGCAGTATTTT.